The 12 T cell receptor beta chains presented below share a single source sample, sequenced in a study of cytomegalovirus exposure and HLA in healthy donors. Here immunoSEQ multiplex PCR was the method, and the copy in TCRdb shows in-frame clones only, minus some. The sample records 45,000 to 60,000 clones, approximately 95% being singletons. Sequencing used PBMCs. Receptors originate from a woman aged 18-30 years in good health and CMV-seronegative.

J is TRBJ2-1 and V is TRBV5-3; D call uncertain. TRBV5-3 is annotated as an ORF whose role is uncertain. This CDR3 contains 13 residues. V gave up 3 bases and J gave up 7 bases, with 11 bases separating them. The CDR3 protein is CARSSHPQNEQFF. In nucleotides, the CDR3 is TGTGCCAGAAGCTCACATCCACAAAATGAGCAGTTCTTC.

This clone was recorded once. The chain combines TRBV7-9 with TRBJ2-5; tentatively, D is TRBD2 (6 bases). CDR1 is SEHNR and CDR2 is FQNEAQ in the germline V gene (reference sequence). This CDR3 region has 15 residues. Trimming shortened V by 3 bases and J by 4 bases, and 15 bases separated the two germline ends. For the CDR3, the DNA is TGTGCCAGCAGCTTCCCTCGCCCGCGGGGAGAGACCCAGTACTTC. It specifies CASSFPRPRGETQYF.

The chain is built from TRBV10-3 and TRBJ1-5, with TRBD1 matching 7 bases. The CDR3 loop spans 14 amino acids. V shed 10 bases, J shed 6 bases, and the junction held 12 bases outside the gene matches. Per the germline V gene, CDR1 is ENHRY and CDR2 is SYGVKD. This chain's CDR3 is CATTGLLGSQPQHF. CDR3 in DNA: TGTGCCACGACAGGGTTATTGGGGAGTCAGCCCCAGCATTTT.

J is TRBJ2-3 and V is TRBV5-1; D unresolved. V was clipped by 2 bases and J by 2 bases, with 12 bases between them. The CDR3 consists of 15 residues. Germline assignment: CDR1 SGHRS and CDR2 YFSETQ. Written as DNA, the CDR3 is TGCGCCAGCAGCTTTCAGAGGCAAATCACAGATACGCAGTATTTT. Amino acids: CASSFQRQITDTQYF.

The CDR3 DNA reads as TGTGCCAGCAGCTCCAGGGTAGAGACCCAGTACTTC. It encodes CASSSRVETQYF. V gene TRBV7-9 combines with J gene TRBJ2-5; weak D call: TRBD1 (5 bases). Germline assignment: CDR1 SEHNR and CDR2 FQNEAQ (reference sequence). V was clipped by 4 bases and J by 4 bases, with 7 bases between them. The CDR3 length is 12 residues.

Here the CDR3 reads CASSVAGGSSYNEQFF. In DNA, the CDR3 is TGTGCCAGCAGCGTAGCGGGGGGGAGCTCCTACAATGAGCAGTTCTTC. The chain couples TRBV9 to TRBJ2-1, with 8 bases that match TRBD2. CDR3 length: 16 amino acids. CDR1 and CDR2 (germline): SGDLS, YYNGEE. Trimming cost V 0 bases and J 0 bases; bases outside gene matches: 2.

This clone was observed a few times. This chain uses TRBV25-1 with TRBJ2-3; TRBD2 aligns across 13 bases. This CDR3 contains 18 residues. Trimming removed 4 bases from V and 5 bases from J; junction bases left unmatched: 12. The germline V gene encodes CDR1 MGHDK and CDR2 SYGVNS. The chain's CDR3 is CASSARTSGSQTGDTQYF. The CDR3 coding sequence is TGTGCCAGCAGTGCCCGGACTAGCGGGAGTCAAACGGGAGATACGCAGTATTTT.

This chain uses TRBV4-1 with TRBJ2-7; 11 nucleotides agree with TRBD2. The germline V gene has CDR1 MGHRA and CDR2 YSYEKL. The CDR3 extends over 15 amino acids. Trimming removed 4 bases from V and 6 bases from J; junction bases left unmatched: 8. The CDR3 spells CASSLLAGGPGEQYF. CDR3 nucleotides: TGCGCCAGCAGCCTATTAGCGGGGGGGCCCGGCGAGCAGTACTTC.

The chain uses TRBV6-1 and TRBJ2-5, with 12 bases aligning to TRBD1. From germline, CDR1 is MNHNS and CDR2 SASEGT. V shed 11 bases, J shed 5 bases, and the junction held 12 bases outside the gene matches. This CDR3 spans 15 amino acids. In DNA, the CDR3 is TGTGCCGGACGTAGCAGGGACAGGGGGCGCGAGACCCAGTACTTC. This translates into CAGRSRDRGRETQYF.

The V gene is TRBV5-1, the J gene TRBJ1-6; no clear D. Looked up from germline, CDR1 is SGHRS and CDR2 is YFSETQ. The CDR3 extends over 17 amino acids. With 1 base removed from V and 7 bases from J, the gap between germline ends came to 18 bases. CDR3 sequence reads: CASSLSVSTLNNSPLHF. CDR3 nucleotides: TGCGCCAGCAGCTTGTCCGTCTCGACTCTGAACAATTCACCCCTCCACTTT.

The genes are TRBV6-5 and TRBJ2-1; D call uncertain. Trimming pared 4 bases from V and 4 bases from J, leaving 14 bases between. This CDR3 comprises 15 residues. CDR1 is MNHEY and CDR2 is SVGAGI in the germline V gene. Written as DNA, the CDR3 is TGTGCCAGCAGTTTAATCGGAGATTTATACAATGAGCAGTTCTTC. Translating gives CASSLIGDLYNEQFF.

The chain is built from TRBV7-7 and TRBJ1-1; 10 bases map to TRBD1. The CDR3 is 15 residues long. Germline-derived CDR1 and CDR2 are SSHAT and FNYEAQ (reference sequence). V lost 2 bases and J lost 4; bases outside the gene matches: 4. The CDR3 is CASSLRDRGVTEAFF. The DNA for the CDR3 is TGTGCCAGCAGCTTACGGGACAGGGGCGTCACTGAAGCTTTCTTT.